The 25 T cell receptor beta chains in this list originate from one sample, sequenced in a study of blood T cell repertoires in COVID-19. The repertoire was sequenced with immunoSEQ multiplex PCR; TCRdb's copy has only in-frame clones and lacks some. The data hold around 100,000 clones, with roughly four fifths observed a single time. Sample: peripheral blood. All receptors derive from a woman of 80 years or more with active or convalescent COVID-19.

Written as DNA, the CDR3 is TGTGCCAGCAGTCCAGGGGGAGAGGGTCAGCCCCAGCATTTT. Translation: CASSPGGEGQPQHF. The chain carries TRBV28 and TRBJ1-5; 7 nucleotides agree with TRBD1. Germline assignment: CDR1 MDHEN and CDR2 SYDVKM. Losses at the gene ends were 5 bases for V and 6 bases for J; bases not matched to a gene: 7. CDR3 length: 14 amino acids.

The chain is built from TRBV11-2 and TRBJ2-1; 12 nucleotides line up with TRBD2. V lost 2 bases and J lost 6; bases outside the gene matches: 2. This CDR3 comprises 15 residues. CDR1 SGHAT and CDR2 FQNNGV come from the germline V gene. CDR3 residues: CASSLLAGGPNEQFF. The CDR3 coding sequence is TGTGCCAGCAGCTTACTAGCGGGGGGGCCCAATGAGCAGTTCTTC.

The V and J genes are TRBV28 and TRBJ1-2, with D possibly TRBD1 on 6 matching bases. The CDR3 runs to 14 residues. Between the trimmed V and J ends, which lost 5 bases and 5 bases, there was a span of 15 bases. In germline, CDR1 is MDHEN, CDR2 SYDVKM. CDR3 protein: CASSPHGTPYGYTF. The DNA for the CDR3 is TGTGCCAGCAGTCCCCACGGGACACCTTATGGCTACACCTTC.

The rearrangement uses TRBV4-1 and TRBJ2-3, with a weak D call TRBD1 (6 bases). Trimming took 3 bases from V and 4 from J, leaving 17 bases between them. CDR1 is MGHRA and CDR2 is YSYEKL in the germline V gene. This CDR3 is 16 amino acids long. CDR3: CASSHITGPLADTQYF. The DNA of the CDR3 is TGCGCCAGCAGCCACATTACAGGGCCTCTGGCAGATACGCAGTATTTT.

The V and J genes are TRBV18 and TRBJ1-1, with a weak D call TRBD1 (5 bases). From germline, CDR1 is KGHSH and CDR2 LQKENI. The CDR3 loop spans 15 amino acids. Between the trimmed V and J ends, which lost 4 bases and 0 bases, there was a span of 12 bases. The CDR3 loop reads CASSQETVMNTEAFF. DNA for the CDR3: TGTGCCAGCTCACAAGAGACAGTCATGAACACTGAAGCTTTCTTT.

As for this clone: Other DNA sequences in the sample encode the same CDR3. This rearrangement joins TRBV28 to TRBJ2-1; a possible D gene is TRBD1 (6 bases). This CDR3 is 15 amino acids long. V was pared by 5 bases and J by 4 bases, with 15 bases between. Germline CDR1 reads MDHEN; CDR2 reads SYDVKM. The CDR3 region is CASSRAGTGYNEQFF. The CDR3 DNA follows: TGTGCCAGCAGTAGGGCAGGTACAGGGTACAATGAGCAGTTCTTC. The full variable domain, completed using reference TRBV28 and TRBJ2-1, is DVKVTQSSRYLVKRTGEKVFLECVQDMDHENMFWYRQDPGLGLRLIYFSYDVKMKEKGDIPEGYSVSREKKERFSLILESASTNQTSMYLCASSRAGTGYNEQFFGPGTRLTVL.

This clone was recorded only once. The chain recombines TRBV20-1 with TRBJ1-2; no clear D gene. Germline V gives CDR1 DFQATT, CDR2 SNEGSKA (reference sequence). This CDR3 is 11 amino acids long. Trimming cost V 3 bases and J 8 bases, with 10 bases left between them. CDR3 DNA: TGCAGTGCTAGTCTGTCTCCGGGCTACACCTTC. This encodes CSASLSPGYTF.

The rearrangement joins TRBV18 to TRBJ2-5, with TRBD1 identical over 7 bases. The germline CDR1 and CDR2 sequences are KGHSH and LQKENI. V was clipped by 4 bases and J by 5 bases; unmatched bases: 4. The CDR3 extends over 13 amino acids. CDR3 amino acids: CASSLQGQETQYF. CDR3 DNA: TGTGCCAGCTCACTCCAGGGACAGGAGACCCAGTACTTC.

The gene calls are TRBV7-2 and TRBJ2-7; D is ambiguous. V shed 6 bases and J shed 4 bases, with 22 bases lying between them. CDR1 is SGHTA and CDR2 is FQGNSA in the germline V gene. The CDR3 has 16 residues. The CDR3 is CASSPPPPLADYEQYF. The CDR3 DNA reads as TGTGCCAGCAGTCCACCTCCCCCCTTGGCCGATTACGAGCAGTACTTC.

The rearrangement joins TRBV20-1 to TRBJ2-1; the match to TRBD1 covers 8 bases. Trimming took 6 bases from V and 12 from J; bases not matched to a gene: 7. The CDR3 spans 11 residues. Germline V CDR1 and CDR2: DFQATT, SNEGSKA (reference sequence). CDR3 amino acids: CSAERQGWQFF. CDR3 DNA: TGCAGTGCAGAAAGACAGGGGTGGCAGTTCTTC.

The J gene is TRBJ2-3, the V gene TRBV27; 7 bases agree with TRBD2. Per germline, CDR1 MNHEY and CDR2 SMNVEV (reference sequence). CDR3 length: 16 residues. The trim removed 2 bases at V and 5 bases at J, leaving 10 bases unmatched. CDR3 amino acids: CASSLETGIAGDTQYF. The DNA for the CDR3 is TGTGCCAGCAGTTTAGAGACCGGAATAGCGGGAGATACGCAGTATTTT.

This clone came up a few times. This sequence joins TRBV27 and TRBJ1-2, with a tentative D call TRBD1 (5 bases). The V end lost 0 bases, the J end lost 8 bases, and 13 bases lay between the germline ends. This CDR3 spans 14 amino acids. Germline values: CDR1 MNHEY, CDR2 SMNVEV (reference sequence). This CDR3 is CASSLSRQGGGYTF. In DNA form, the CDR3 reads TGTGCCAGCAGTTTATCCAGGCAGGGTGGCGGCTACACCTTC.

This clone was picked up a small number of times. The chain is built from TRBV29-1 and TRBJ2-7; 7 bases are shared with TRBD2. The ends lost 0 bases at V and 6 bases at J; junction bases unmatched: 8. The V gene's germline CDR1 is SQVTM and CDR2 ANQGSEA. This CDR3 contains 14 residues. The CDR3 protein is CSVEDSPTSVEQYF. The CDR3 bases are TGCAGCGTTGAAGACTCACCTACTAGCGTCGAGCAGTACTTC.

The chain combines TRBV24-1 with TRBJ1-2; 8 bases agree with TRBD1. Losses at the gene ends were 5 bases for V and 10 bases for J; bases not matched to a gene: 2. This CDR3 region has 11 residues. From germline, CDR1 is KGHDR and CDR2 SFDVKD. The CDR3 DNA follows: TGTGCCACCAGTGCGACAGGGGTCTACACCTTC. It is translated as CATSATGVYTF.

V gene TRBV4-2 combines with J gene TRBJ2-3, with TRBD2 matching 12 bases. CDR3 length: 16 amino acids. The germline gives CDR1 LGHNA, CDR2 YNFKEQ. V was pared by 4 bases and J by 1 base, with 3 bases of the junction left unmatched. The CDR3, as DNA: TGTGCCAGCAGCCCGCGACTAGCGGGGGGCACAGATACGCAGTATTTT. Its protein product is CASSPRLAGGTDTQYF.

This chain uses TRBV13 with TRBJ1-2; 9 nucleotides align to TRBD1. The V and J ends lost 3 bases and 2 bases, in that order; junction bases with no gene match: 1. Germline V CDR1 and CDR2: PRHDT, FYEKMQ (reference sequence). The CDR3 extends over 14 amino acids. The CDR3 DNA is TGTGCCAGCAGCTTGGACAGGGGAAACTATGGCTACACCTTC. Residues: CASSLDRGNYGYTF.

The V call is TRBV28, the J call TRBJ1-4; the match to TRBD1 covers 9 bases. Per germline, CDR1 MDHEN and CDR2 SYDVKM. J was trimmed by 8 bases and V by 8 bases; bases with no gene match: 9. The CDR3 spans 14 residues. Here the CDR3 DNA reads TGTGCCAGCGGCCCGACAGGGGGAGAAGAAAAACTGTTTTTT. Amino acid sequence: CASGPTGGEEKLFF. Supplemented by reference TRBV28 and TRBJ1-4, the full variable domain reads DVKVTQSSRYLVKRTGEKVFLECVQDMDHENMFWYRQDPGLGLRLIYFSYDVKMKEKGDIPEGYSVSREKKERFSLILESASTNQTSMYLCASGPTGGEEKLFFGSGTQLSVL.

This chain's CDR3 is CATSRGSGASPTNEKLFF. CDR3 nucleotides: TGTGCCACCAGCAGAGGGTCAGGGGCCTCTCCAACTAATGAAAAACTGTTTTTT. The chain uses TRBV15 and TRBJ1-4; weak D call: TRBD1 (6 bases). Trimming shortened V by 1 base and J by 0 bases, and 15 bases separated the two germline ends. The CDR3 contains 18 residues. CDR1 and CDR2 (germline): LNHNV, YYDKDF (reference sequence).

The V call is TRBV10-3, the J call TRBJ2-7; 7 nucleotides line up with TRBD1. The CDR3 spans 14 residues. V was clipped by 10 bases and J by 0 bases; unmatched bases: 9. Germline lookup yields CDR1 ENHRY and CDR2 SYGVKD. The DNA of the CDR3 is TGTGCCAACCCGCCGGGACAGAACTCCTACGAGCAGTACTTC. Encoded protein: CANPPGQNSYEQYF.

The chain employs TRBV2 and TRBJ1-6; 10 bases line up with TRBD1. The germline V gene encodes CDR1 SNHLY and CDR2 FYNNEI. Trimming removed 6 bases from V and 6 bases from J; junction bases left unmatched: 11. There are 17 residues in the CDR3. This CDR3 reads CASRTGGGRGLNSPLHF. The CDR3 region has the DNA TGTGCCAGCAGGACAGGGGGCGGGAGGGGACTTAATTCACCCCTCCACTTT.

This sequence joins TRBV5-6 and TRBJ1-3; D uncertain. With 0 bases removed from V and 9 bases from J, the gap between germline ends came to 10 bases. The germline gives CDR1 SGHDT, CDR2 YYEEEE. The CDR3 length is 13 residues. Written as DNA, the CDR3 is TGTGCCAGCAGCTTGGGGAAAGGGAGCACCATATATTTT. This sequence encodes CASSLGKGSTIYF.

This clone was counted a few times. The chain uses TRBV7-9 and TRBJ1-2; 9 nucleotides agree with TRBD1. This CDR3 comprises 15 residues. The V gene end was trimmed by 1 base and the J gene end by 8 bases; junction bases not matched to a gene: 8. CDR1 is SEHNR and CDR2 is FQNEAQ in the germline V gene (reference sequence). For the CDR3, the DNA is TGTGCCAGCAGCTTAGACAGGGGGCTGTCTGAGGGCTACACCTTC. This encodes CASSLDRGLSEGYTF.

The rearrangement links TRBV6-5 to TRBJ2-3; D gene ambiguous. V lost 6 bases, J lost 11 bases, and 12 bases lay in between. The CDR3 loop spans 11 amino acids. Germline assignment: CDR1 MNHEY and CDR2 SVGAGI. The CDR3 here is CASRVEYRQYF. The CDR3 bases are TGTGCCAGCAGAGTCGAGTACAGGCAGTATTTT.

This clone came up once. The chain uses TRBV3-1 (or the pseudogene TRBV3-2) and TRBJ2-1; no firm D call. This CDR3 spans 14 amino acids. V lost 1 base and J lost 5, with 9 bases in between. Germline CDR1 LGHDT, CDR2 YNNKEL (reference sequence). This CDR3 reads CASSQVLQNNEQFF. As DNA, the CDR3 is TGTGCCAGCAGCCAAGTTTTACAGAACAATGAGCAGTTCTTC.

The chain carries TRBV28 and TRBJ2-3; a possible D gene is TRBD1 (6 bases). The CDR3 sequence is 15 residues long. With 5 bases removed from V and 2 bases from J, the gap between germline ends came to 14 bases. Germline assignment: CDR1 MDHEN and CDR2 SYDVKM. Written as DNA, the CDR3 is TGTGCCAGCAGTCCCTGGACAGCCGACACAGATACGCAGTATTTT. Amino acid sequence: CASSPWTADTDTQYF.